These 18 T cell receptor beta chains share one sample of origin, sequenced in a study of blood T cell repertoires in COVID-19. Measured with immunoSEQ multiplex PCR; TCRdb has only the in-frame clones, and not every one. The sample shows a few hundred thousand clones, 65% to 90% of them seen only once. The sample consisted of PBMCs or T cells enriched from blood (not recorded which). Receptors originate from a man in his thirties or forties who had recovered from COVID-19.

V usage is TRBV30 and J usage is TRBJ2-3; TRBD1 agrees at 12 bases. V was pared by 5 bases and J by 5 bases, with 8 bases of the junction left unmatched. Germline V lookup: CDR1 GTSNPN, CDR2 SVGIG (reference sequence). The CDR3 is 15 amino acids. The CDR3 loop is CAWGTGTGGEDTQYF. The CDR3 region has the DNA TGTGCCTGGGGAACCGGGACAGGGGGCGAAGATACGCAGTATTTT.

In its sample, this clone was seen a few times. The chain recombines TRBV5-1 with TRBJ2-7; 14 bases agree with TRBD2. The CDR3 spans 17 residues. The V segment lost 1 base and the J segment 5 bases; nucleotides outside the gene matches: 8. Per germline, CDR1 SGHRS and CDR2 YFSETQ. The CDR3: CASSLRGKGLAGDEQYF. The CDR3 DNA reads TGCGCCAGCAGCTTGCGTGGTAAGGGACTAGCGGGAGACGAGCAGTACTTC.

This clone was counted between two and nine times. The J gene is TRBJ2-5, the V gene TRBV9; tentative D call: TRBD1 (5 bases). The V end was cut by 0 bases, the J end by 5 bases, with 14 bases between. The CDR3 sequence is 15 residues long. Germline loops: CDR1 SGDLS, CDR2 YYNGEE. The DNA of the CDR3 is TGTGCCAGCAGCGTAGAGCCAGGGTGGATTGAGACCCAGTACTTC. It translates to CASSVEPGWIETQYF.

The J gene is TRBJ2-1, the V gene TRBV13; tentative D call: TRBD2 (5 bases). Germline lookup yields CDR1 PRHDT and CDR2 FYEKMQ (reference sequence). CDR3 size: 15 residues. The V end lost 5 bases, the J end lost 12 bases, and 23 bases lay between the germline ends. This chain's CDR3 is CASSAEGNTRGWQFF. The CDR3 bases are TGTGCCAGCAGCGCGGAAGGGAACACGAGAGGGTGGCAGTTCTTC.

Here the CDR3 DNA reads TGCGCCAGCAGGCCGGGTGGGACAGGGGTCTACGAGCAGTACTTC. It is translated as CASRPGGTGVYEQYF. The genes are TRBV4-1 and TRBJ2-7; TRBD1 agrees at 10 bases. Germline V lookup: CDR1 MGHRA, CDR2 YSYEKL. J gave up 3 bases and V 6 bases, and 8 bases lay outside the gene matches. The length of the CDR3 is 15 residues.

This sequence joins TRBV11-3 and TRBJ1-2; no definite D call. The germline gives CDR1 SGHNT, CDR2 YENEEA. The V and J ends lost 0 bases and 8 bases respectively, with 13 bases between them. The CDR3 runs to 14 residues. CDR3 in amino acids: CASSLDHRSEGYTF. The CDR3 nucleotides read TGTGCCAGCAGCTTAGATCACAGATCAGAGGGCTACACCTTC.

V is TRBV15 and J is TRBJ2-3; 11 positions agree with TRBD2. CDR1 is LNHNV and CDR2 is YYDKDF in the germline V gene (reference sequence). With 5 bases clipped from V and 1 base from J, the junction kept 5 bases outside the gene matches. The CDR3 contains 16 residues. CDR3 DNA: TGTGCCACCAGCCCCTTTAGCGGGAGGGGCACAGATACGCAGTATTTT. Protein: CATSPFSGRGTDTQYF.

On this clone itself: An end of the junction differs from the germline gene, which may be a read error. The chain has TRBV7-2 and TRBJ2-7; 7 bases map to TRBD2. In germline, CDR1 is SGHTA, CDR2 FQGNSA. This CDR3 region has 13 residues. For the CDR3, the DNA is TGTGCCAGCAGCCTAGCGGCCATGTACGAGCAGTACTTC. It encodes CASSLAAMYEQYF. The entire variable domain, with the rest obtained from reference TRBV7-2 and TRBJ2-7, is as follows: GAGVSQSPSNKVTEKGKDVELRCDPISGHTALYWYRQSLGQGLEFLIYFQGNSAPDKSGLPSDRFSAERTGGSVSTLTIQRTQQEDSAVYLCASSLAAMYEQYFGPGTRLTVT.

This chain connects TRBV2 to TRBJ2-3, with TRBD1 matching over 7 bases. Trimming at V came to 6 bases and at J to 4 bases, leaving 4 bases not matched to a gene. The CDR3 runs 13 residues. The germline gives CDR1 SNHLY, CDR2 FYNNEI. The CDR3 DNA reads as TGTGCCAGCAGCCGACAGGGCGCAGATACGCAGTATTTT. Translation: CASSRQGADTQYF. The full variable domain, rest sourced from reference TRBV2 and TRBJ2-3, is EPEVTQTPSHQVTQMGQEVILRCVPISNHLYFYWYRQILGQKVEFLVSFYNNEISEKSEIFDDQFSVERPDGSNFTLKIRSTKLEDSAMYFCASSRQGADTQYFGPGTRLTVL.

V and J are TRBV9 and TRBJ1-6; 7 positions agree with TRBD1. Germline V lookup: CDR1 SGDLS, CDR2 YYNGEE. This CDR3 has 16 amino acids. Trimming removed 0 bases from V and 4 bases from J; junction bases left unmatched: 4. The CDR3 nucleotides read TGTGCCAGCAGCGTAGGGGGACAGAATTATAATTCACCCCTCCACTTT. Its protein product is CASSVGGQNYNSPLHF.

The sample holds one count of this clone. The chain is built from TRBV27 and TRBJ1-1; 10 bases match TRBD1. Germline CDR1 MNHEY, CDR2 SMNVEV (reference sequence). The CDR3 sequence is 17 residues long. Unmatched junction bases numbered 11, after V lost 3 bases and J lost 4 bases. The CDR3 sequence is CASSFFPSGQGGTEAFF. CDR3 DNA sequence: TGTGCCAGCAGTTTCTTCCCCTCCGGACAGGGGGGCACTGAAGCTTTCTTT.

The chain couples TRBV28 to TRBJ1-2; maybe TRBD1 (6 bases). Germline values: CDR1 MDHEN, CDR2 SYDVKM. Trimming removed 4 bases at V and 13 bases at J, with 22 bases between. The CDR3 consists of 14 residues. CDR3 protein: CASSSTTTGLAGTF. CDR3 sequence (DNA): TGTGCCAGCAGTTCGACCACTACAGGGCTGGCCGGCACCTTC.

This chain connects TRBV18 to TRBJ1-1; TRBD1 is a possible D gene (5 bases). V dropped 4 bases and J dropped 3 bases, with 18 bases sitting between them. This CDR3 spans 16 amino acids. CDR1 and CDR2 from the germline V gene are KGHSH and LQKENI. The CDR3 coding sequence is TGTGCCAGCTCACAACTGACAGTCAAAGGGGACACTGAAGCTTTCTTT. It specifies CASSQLTVKGDTEAFF. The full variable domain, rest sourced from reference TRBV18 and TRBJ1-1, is NAGVMQNPRHLVRRRGQEARLRCSPMKGHSHVYWYRQLPEEGLKFMVYLQKENIIDESGMPKERFSAEFPKEGPSILRIQQVVRGDSAAYFCASSQLTVKGDTEAFFGQGTRLTVV.

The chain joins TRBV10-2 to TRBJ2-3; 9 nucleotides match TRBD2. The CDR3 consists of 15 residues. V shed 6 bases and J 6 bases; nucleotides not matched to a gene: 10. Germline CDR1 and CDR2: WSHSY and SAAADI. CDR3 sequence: CASRVGGLASDTQYF. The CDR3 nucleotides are TGCGCCAGCAGGGTCGGGGGACTAGCATCGGATACGCAGTATTTT.

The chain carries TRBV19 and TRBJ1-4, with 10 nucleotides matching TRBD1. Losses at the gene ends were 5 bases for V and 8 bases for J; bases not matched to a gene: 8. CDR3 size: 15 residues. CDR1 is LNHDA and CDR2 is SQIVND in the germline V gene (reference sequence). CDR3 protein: CASSFRTGGGEKLFF. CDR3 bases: TGTGCCAGTAGTTTTCGGACAGGGGGAGGGGAAAAACTGTTTTTT.

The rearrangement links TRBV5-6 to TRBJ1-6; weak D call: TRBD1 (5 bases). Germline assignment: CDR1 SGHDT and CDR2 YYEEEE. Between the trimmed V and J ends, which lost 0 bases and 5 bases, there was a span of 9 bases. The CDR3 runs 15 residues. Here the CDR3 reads CASSLGGRNNSPLHF. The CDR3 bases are TGTGCCAGCAGCTTGGGGGGCAGGAATAATTCACCCCTCCACTTT.

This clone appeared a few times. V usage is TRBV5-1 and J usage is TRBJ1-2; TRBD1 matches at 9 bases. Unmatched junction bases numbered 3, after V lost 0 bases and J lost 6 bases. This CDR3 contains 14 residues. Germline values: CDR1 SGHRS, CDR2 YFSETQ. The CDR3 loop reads CASSLAGQGHGYTF. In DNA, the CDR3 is TGCGCCAGCAGCTTGGCGGGACAGGGTCATGGCTACACCTTC.

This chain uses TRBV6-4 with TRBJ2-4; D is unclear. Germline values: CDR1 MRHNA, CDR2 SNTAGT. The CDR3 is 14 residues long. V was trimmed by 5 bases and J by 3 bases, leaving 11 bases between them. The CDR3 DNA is TGTGCCAGCAGTAACCCCAGGATCAAAAACATTCAGTACTTC. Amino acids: CASSNPRIKNIQYF.